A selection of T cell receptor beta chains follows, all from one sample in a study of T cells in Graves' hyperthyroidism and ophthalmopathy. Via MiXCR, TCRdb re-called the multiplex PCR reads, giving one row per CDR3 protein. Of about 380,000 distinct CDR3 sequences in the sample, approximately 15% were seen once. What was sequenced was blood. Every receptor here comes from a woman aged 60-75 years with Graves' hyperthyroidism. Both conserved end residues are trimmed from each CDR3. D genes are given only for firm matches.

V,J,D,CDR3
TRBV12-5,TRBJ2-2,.,ASGPPGELF
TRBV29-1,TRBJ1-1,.,SVQGGGTEAF
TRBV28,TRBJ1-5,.,ASHSSNQPQH
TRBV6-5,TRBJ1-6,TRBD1,ASSYATGRNSPLH
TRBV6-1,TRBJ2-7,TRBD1,ASERDRGIHEQY
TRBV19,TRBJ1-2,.,ASLGGLYGYT
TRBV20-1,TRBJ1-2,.,SARDIGLYGYT
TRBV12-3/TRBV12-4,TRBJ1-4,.,ASSAEGSEKLF
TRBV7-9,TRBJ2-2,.,ASSLSVGQWNTGELF
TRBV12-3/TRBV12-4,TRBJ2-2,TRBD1,ASSPRQGALTGELF
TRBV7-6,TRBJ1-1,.,ASSPVEGNTEAF
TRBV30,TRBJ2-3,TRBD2,AWSVAGSADTQY
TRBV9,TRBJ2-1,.,ASSPLGGLEQF
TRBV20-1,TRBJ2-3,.,SALEGLITDTQY
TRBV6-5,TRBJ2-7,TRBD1,ASSYPGTGDYEQY
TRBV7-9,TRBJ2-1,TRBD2,ASSLIQGTSVREQF
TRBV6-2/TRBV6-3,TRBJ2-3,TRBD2,ASRGLAGLTDTQY
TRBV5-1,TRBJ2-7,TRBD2,ASRDGGSTGEQY
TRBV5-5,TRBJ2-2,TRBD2,ASSLEGGTSGRYTGELF
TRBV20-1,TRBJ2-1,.,SARGSVDNEQF
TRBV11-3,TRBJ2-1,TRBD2,ASSLDRAGGGLSNEQF
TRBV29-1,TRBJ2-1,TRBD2,SGFSGRAGNEQF
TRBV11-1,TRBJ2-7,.,ASSLALLGEQY
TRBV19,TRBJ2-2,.,ASRYTPGELF
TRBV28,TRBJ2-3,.,ASSSWASTDTQY
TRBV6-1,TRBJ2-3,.,ASKRDLTDTQY
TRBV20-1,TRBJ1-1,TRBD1,SASNPRQGRLAF
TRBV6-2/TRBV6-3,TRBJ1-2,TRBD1,ASRPWTGGGYT
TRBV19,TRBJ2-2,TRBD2,ASGTWDTGELF
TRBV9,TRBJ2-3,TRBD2,ASSFRSGADTQY
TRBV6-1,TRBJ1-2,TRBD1,ASSRPGQGRDGYT
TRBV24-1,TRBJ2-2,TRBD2,ATSDYTGLAGTGELF
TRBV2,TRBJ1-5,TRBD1,ASRLPTGALH
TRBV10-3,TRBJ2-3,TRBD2,ATTRGLAGVADTQY